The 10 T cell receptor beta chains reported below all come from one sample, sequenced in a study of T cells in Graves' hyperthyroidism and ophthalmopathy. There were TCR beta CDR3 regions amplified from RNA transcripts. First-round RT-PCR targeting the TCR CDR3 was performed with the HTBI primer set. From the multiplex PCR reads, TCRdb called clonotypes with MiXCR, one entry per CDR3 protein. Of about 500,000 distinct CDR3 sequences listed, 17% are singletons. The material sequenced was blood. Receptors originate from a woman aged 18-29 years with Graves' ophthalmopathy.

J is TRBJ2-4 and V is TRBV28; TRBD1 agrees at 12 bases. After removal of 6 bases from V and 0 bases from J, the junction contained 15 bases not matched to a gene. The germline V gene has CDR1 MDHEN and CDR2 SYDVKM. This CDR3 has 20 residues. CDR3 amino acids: CASSRSAGTGGNLAKNIQYF. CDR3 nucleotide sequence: TGTGCCAGCAGCCGATCAGCCGGGACAGGGGGCAACCTAGCCAAAAACATTCAGTACTTC.

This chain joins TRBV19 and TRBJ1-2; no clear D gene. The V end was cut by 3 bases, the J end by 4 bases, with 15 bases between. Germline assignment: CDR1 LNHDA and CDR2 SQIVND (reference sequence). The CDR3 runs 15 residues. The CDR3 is CASSISLDLGYGYTF. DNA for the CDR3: TGTGCCAGTAGTATCTCTCTGGACCTCGGCTATGGCTACACCTTC.

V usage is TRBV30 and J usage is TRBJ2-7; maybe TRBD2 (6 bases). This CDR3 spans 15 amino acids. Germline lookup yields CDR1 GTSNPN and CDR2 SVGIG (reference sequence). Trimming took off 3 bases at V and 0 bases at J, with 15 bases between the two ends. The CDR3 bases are TGTGCCTGGAGCCCCCTACGGGGGAGCTCCTACGAGCAGTACTTC. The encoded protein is CAWSPLRGSSYEQYF.

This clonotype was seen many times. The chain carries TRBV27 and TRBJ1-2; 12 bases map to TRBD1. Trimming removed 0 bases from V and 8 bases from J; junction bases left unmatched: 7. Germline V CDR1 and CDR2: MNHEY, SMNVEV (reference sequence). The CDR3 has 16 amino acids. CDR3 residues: CASSLSPGQGAGGYTF. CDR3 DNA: TGTGCCAGCAGTTTATCCCCGGGACAGGGGGCTGGAGGCTACACCTTC.

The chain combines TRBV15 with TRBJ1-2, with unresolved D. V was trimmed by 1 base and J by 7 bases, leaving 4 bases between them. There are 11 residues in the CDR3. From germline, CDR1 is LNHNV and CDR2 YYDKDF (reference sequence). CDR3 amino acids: CATSRGAGYTF. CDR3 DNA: TGTGCCACCAGCAGAGGTGCTGGCTACACCTTC.

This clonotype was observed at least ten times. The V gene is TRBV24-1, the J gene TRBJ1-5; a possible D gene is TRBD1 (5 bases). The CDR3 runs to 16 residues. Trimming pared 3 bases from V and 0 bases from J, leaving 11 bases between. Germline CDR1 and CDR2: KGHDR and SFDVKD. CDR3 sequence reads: CATSDGAVISNQPQHF. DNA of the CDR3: TGTGCCACCAGTGATGGGGCAGTGATTAGCAATCAGCCCCAGCATTTT.

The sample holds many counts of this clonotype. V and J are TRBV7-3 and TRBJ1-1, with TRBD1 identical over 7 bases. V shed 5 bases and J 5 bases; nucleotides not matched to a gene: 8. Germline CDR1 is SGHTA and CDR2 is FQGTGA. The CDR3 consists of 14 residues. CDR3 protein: CASSPYEGATEAFF. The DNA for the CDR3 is TGTGCCAGCAGCCCATATGAGGGGGCGACTGAAGCTTTCTTT.

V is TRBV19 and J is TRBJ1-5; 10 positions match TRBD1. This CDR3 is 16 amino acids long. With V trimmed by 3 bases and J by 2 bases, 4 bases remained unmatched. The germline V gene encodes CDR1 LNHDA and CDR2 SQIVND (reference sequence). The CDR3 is CASSMLTGGGNQPQHF. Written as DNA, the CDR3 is TGTGCCAGTAGTATGTTGACAGGGGGCGGCAATCAGCCCCAGCATTTT.

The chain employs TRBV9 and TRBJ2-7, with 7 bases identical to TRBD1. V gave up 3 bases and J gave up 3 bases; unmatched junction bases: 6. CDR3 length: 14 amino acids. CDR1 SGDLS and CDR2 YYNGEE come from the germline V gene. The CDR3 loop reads CASSATGQSYEQYF. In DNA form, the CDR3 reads TGTGCCAGCAGCGCCACGGGACAGAGCTACGAGCAGTACTTC.

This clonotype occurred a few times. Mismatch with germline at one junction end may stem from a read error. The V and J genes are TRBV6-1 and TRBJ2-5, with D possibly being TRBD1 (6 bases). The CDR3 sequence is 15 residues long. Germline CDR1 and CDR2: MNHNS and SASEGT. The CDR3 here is CASSASGTPYETQYF. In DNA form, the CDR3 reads TGTGCCAGTAGTGCCTCCGGGACACCTTACGAGACCCAGTACTTC.